This T cell receptor (beta chain) was found in a study of beta chain features in type 1 diabetes. Study overall: No age, gender or cell yield differences were seen between patients and healthy donors.

This clone has a handful of counts. Antigen unknown. J lost 3 bases, V lost 4 bases, and 11 bases had no gene match. The length of the CDR3 is 16 residues. Germline values: CDR1 SEHNR, CDR2 FQNEAQ (reference sequence). cDNA synthesis used the whole RNA isolate, giving expressed TCRB sequences. Using immunoSEQ multiplex PCR, the repertoire was profiled, and TCRdb retains in-frame clones only, with some absent. The sample records approximately 170,000 clones, 6% to 9% being singletons. Study-level findings and limits: Short templates might get an advantage during PCR, and this would be equal in patients and controls. Patients' naive, central memory and regulatory TCRB repertoires appeared more alike than those of healthy donors. Fewer insertions but more deletions were seen at VDJ junctions in type 1 diabetes patients. Significant though moderate, a shortening of TCRB CDR3s appeared in all four CD4+ subsets of Type 1 diabetes patients.

This clonotype was obtained from a man between 18 and 35 years old with type 1 diabetes. This chain connects TRBV7-9 to TRBJ2-5; TRBD2 matches 7 bases. Specimen: central memory CD4+ T cells from blood. The CDR3 spells CASSSHLGGGKETQYF. The CDR3 DNA is TGTGCCAGCAGCTCCCACCTCGGGGGAGGGAAAGAGACCCAGTACTTC. The variable domain in full, completed from reference TRBV7-9 and TRBJ2-5, reads DTGVSQNPRHKITKRGQNVTFRCDPISEHNRLYWYRQTLGQGPEFLTYFQNEAQLEKSRLLSDRFSAERPKGSFSTLEIQRTEQGDSAMYLCASSSHLGGGKETQYFGPGTRLLVL.